This passage covers 30 T cell receptor beta chains from one sample sequenced in a study of blood T cell repertoires in COVID-19. TCRdb's copy holds only in-frame clones and misses some; the assay was immunoSEQ multiplex PCR. The sample yields just over 150,000 clones, almost 85% seen once. The sample comprised peripheral blood. These receptors all come from a woman older than 75 with acute or convalescent COVID-19.

The chain links TRBV19 to TRBJ2-1; maybe TRBD1 (5 bases). CDR1 is LNHDA and CDR2 is SQIVND in the germline V gene (reference sequence). V was shortened by 9 bases and J by 7 bases, with 25 bases between the two germline ends. The CDR3 sequence is 16 residues long. In DNA, the CDR3 is TGTGCCAGCTCCTCGTCTTTAATTGCAGGGAAAAATGAGCAGTTCTTC. It is translated as CASSSSLIAGKNEQFF.

The genes are TRBV5-1 and TRBJ2-2, with 10 bases matching TRBD2. Unmatched junction bases numbered 10, after V lost 4 bases and J lost 4 bases. The CDR3 sequence is 17 residues long. Germline lookup yields CDR1 SGHRS and CDR2 YFSETQ. The DNA for the CDR3 is TGCGCCAGCAGCCCCCTGATGTGGACTAGCGGCACCGGGGAGCTGTTTTTT. Translation gives CASSPLMWTSGTGELFF.

J is TRBJ2-1 and V is TRBV5-1, with D hard to call. The germline V gene has CDR1 SGHRS and CDR2 YFSETQ. With 0 bases removed from V and 6 bases from J, the gap between germline ends came to 10 bases. The CDR3 covers 14 residues. The CDR3 spells CASSLAHQANEQFF. The CDR3 nucleotides are TGCGCCAGCAGCTTGGCCCACCAAGCCAATGAGCAGTTCTTC.

The DNA of the CDR3 is TGTGCCAGCAGTTTATTAGGCGGGAGGGGGTTATTCTTC. Translating gives CASSLLGGRGLFF. V gene TRBV28 combines with J gene TRBJ2-1; 9 bases are a match to TRBD2. Germline V gives CDR1 MDHEN, CDR2 SYDVKM. This CDR3 has 13 residues. Trimming took 1 base from V and 16 from J; bases not matched to a gene: 8.

This clone has a handful of counts. Written as DNA, the CDR3 is TGTGCCAGCAGTTACTACCTAACAGATACGCAGTATTTT. Amino acids: CASSYYLTDTQYF. The chain couples TRBV6-5 to TRBJ2-3; D unresolved. The V gene lost 1 base and the J gene lost 3 bases, with 5 bases spanning the gap. The germline gives CDR1 MNHEY, CDR2 SVGAGI. This CDR3 contains 13 residues.

The chain recombines TRBV7-9 with TRBJ2-7; no definite D call. Germline V gene lookup returns CDR1 SEHNR and CDR2 FQNEAQ (reference sequence). V lost 2 bases, J lost 3 bases, and 5 bases lay in between. This CDR3 comprises 12 residues. Here the CDR3 DNA reads TGTGCCAGCAGCTTACAGGACTACGAGCAGTACTTC. Protein product: CASSLQDYEQYF.

The gene calls are TRBV5-1 and TRBJ2-7; D possibly corresponds to TRBD1 (6 bases). The length of the CDR3 is 14 residues. The germline V and J ends were trimmed by 1 base and 2 bases, with 10 bases remaining between them. The germline V gene has CDR1 SGHRS and CDR2 YFSETQ. The CDR3 sequence: CASSLYDRTYEQYF. The CDR3, as DNA: TGCGCCAGCAGCTTGTACGACAGGACCTACGAGCAGTACTTC.

This clone occurred once. The V gene is TRBV5-4, the J gene TRBJ2-7; TRBD2 might be the D (7 bases). Germline CDR1 reads SGHNT; CDR2 reads YYREEE (reference sequence). V lost 4 bases, J lost 3 bases, and 20 bases lay in between. This CDR3 comprises 16 residues. The CDR3: CASSPLGGGSHYEQYF. The CDR3, as DNA: TGTGCCAGCAGCCCACTCGGGGGCGGGAGTCACTACGAGCAGTACTTC.

The CDR3: CASSIEHPGQFYEQYF. DNA for the CDR3: TGTGCCAGTAGTATAGAGCATCCGGGACAGTTCTACGAGCAGTACTTC. The V call is TRBV19, the J call TRBJ2-7; 7 bases align to TRBD1. V was pared by 0 bases and J by 3 bases, with 8 bases of the junction left unmatched. Germline V CDR1 and CDR2: LNHDA, SQIVND (reference sequence). The length of the CDR3 is 16 residues. Combining the CDR3 with reference TRBV19 and TRBJ2-7 gives the whole variable domain DGGITQSPKYLFRKEGQNVTLSCEQNLNHDAMYWYRQDPGQGLRLIYYSQIVNDFQKGDIAEGYSVSREKKESFPLTVTSAQKNPTAFYLCASSIEHPGQFYEQYFGPGTRLTVT.

This chain joins TRBV29-1 and TRBJ2-5; TRBD2 matches 11 bases. The CDR3 consists of 13 residues. V lost 7 bases and J lost 5; bases outside the gene matches: 6. Germline V CDR1 and CDR2: SQVTM, ANQGSEA. CDR3: CSGIAGGDETQYF. The CDR3 DNA is TGCAGCGGTATAGCGGGAGGGGATGAGACCCAGTACTTC.

This clone was seen repeatedly, ten times or more. The chain uses TRBV19 and TRBJ2-7, with 7 bases identical to TRBD2. The CDR3 has 15 residues. CDR1 and CDR2 from the germline V gene are LNHDA and SQIVND (reference sequence). V was pared by 5 bases and J by 0 bases, with 7 bases of the junction left unmatched. The CDR3 DNA sequence: TGTGCCAGTAGTTCCGCCGGGACTAACTCCTACGAGCAGTACTTC. This encodes CASSSAGTNSYEQYF.

The gene calls are TRBV9 and TRBJ1-1, with D tentatively TRBD1 (5 bases). Germline CDR1 and CDR2: SGDLS and YYNGEE. This CDR3 region has 12 residues. Trimming stripped 4 bases from V and 7 bases from J, with 11 bases between. In DNA form, the CDR3 reads TGTGCCAGCAGCCGGGGGGGTAATGAAGCTTTCTTT. Translating gives CASSRGGNEAFF.

This chain uses TRBV5-1 with TRBJ2-1, with 9 bases fitting TRBD2. The length of the CDR3 is 16 residues. V lost 1 base to trimming and J lost 6 bases; unmatched junction nucleotides: 8. CDR1 and CDR2 from the germline V gene are SGHRS and YFSETQ. This CDR3 is CASSLYSGSPSNEQFF. The CDR3 DNA follows: TGCGCCAGCAGCTTGTATAGCGGGAGCCCAAGCAATGAGCAGTTCTTC.

The CDR3 DNA reads TGTGCCAGCAGCTTAGGATCCCGACTAGCGGTTGACTCCTACGAGCAGTACTTC. The encoded protein is CASSLGSRLAVDSYEQYF. The chain is built from TRBV7-9 and TRBJ2-7; 9 bases map to TRBD2. This CDR3 spans 18 amino acids. Looked up from germline, CDR1 is SEHNR and CDR2 is FQNEAQ (reference sequence). V shed 1 base and J 0 bases; nucleotides not matched to a gene: 10.

V usage is TRBV4-1 and J usage is TRBJ2-1; D is ambiguous. The germline V gene encodes CDR1 MGHRA and CDR2 YSYEKL. V lost 1 base and J 1 base, leaving 11 bases between the germline ends. The length of the CDR3 is 16 residues. CDR3 coding DNA: TGCGCCAGCAGCCAAGCCGTGAGCAAGTCCTACAATGAGCAGTTCTTC. It yields the protein CASSQAVSKSYNEQFF.

This clone is a singleton in its sample. The CDR3 protein is CASSLTGLNTEAFF. CDR3 DNA sequence: TGCGCCAGCAGCTTGACAGGGCTGAACACTGAAGCTTTCTTT. The chain couples TRBV5-1 to TRBJ1-1, with a weak D call TRBD1 (6 bases). The CDR3 loop spans 14 amino acids. Germline V gene lookup returns CDR1 SGHRS and CDR2 YFSETQ. Trimming pared 1 base from V and 0 bases from J, leaving 7 bases between.

V is TRBV20-1 and J is TRBJ1-2; a weak D match, TRBD1 (6 bases). V lost 7 bases, J lost 7 bases, and 13 bases lay in between. This CDR3 is built from 11 residues. CDR1 DFQATT and CDR2 SNEGSKA come from the germline V gene (reference sequence). DNA for the CDR3: TGCAGTGTCCCTACAGGGCTTGGCTACACCTTC. This translates into CSVPTGLGYTF.

The rearrangement uses TRBV30 and TRBJ2-3; 9 bases fit TRBD2. Germline CDR1 GTSNPN, CDR2 SVGIG (reference sequence). J lost 0 bases, V lost 0 bases, and 10 bases had no gene match. The CDR3 contains 18 residues. DNA for the CDR3: TGTGCCTGGAGTGTAGGAGCGGGAGGACTCGGGAGCACAGATACGCAGTATTTT. This gives the protein CAWSVGAGGLGSTDTQYF.

The V call is TRBV12-5, the J call TRBJ2-5, with 12 bases identical to TRBD2. Germline V CDR1 and CDR2: LGHNT, FRNRAP. Trimming at V came to 6 bases and at J to 3 bases, leaving 8 bases not matched to a gene. CDR3 length: 16 residues. The CDR3 nucleotides read TGTGCTAGTGGGAGGGTCAGGACTAGCGGGGAAGAGACCCAGTACTTC. Translating gives CASGRVRTSGEETQYF. Combining the CDR3 with reference TRBV12-5 and TRBJ2-5 gives the whole variable domain DARVTQTPRHKVTEMGQEVTMRCQPILGHNTVFWYRQTMMQGLELLAYFRNRAPLDDSGMPKDRFSAEMPDATLATLKIQPSEPRDSAVYFCASGRVRTSGEETQYFGPGTRLLVL.

The chain joins TRBV9 to TRBJ2-5; 11 nucleotides match TRBD2. CDR1 is SGDLS and CDR2 is YYNGEE in the germline V gene. This CDR3 has 17 residues. Trimming at V came to 1 base and at J to 2 bases, leaving 7 bases not matched to a gene. The CDR3 coding sequence is TGTGCCAGCAGCGTAACCGGGCTAGCGGGGGGACAAGAGACCCAGTACTTC. The encoded protein is CASSVTGLAGGQETQYF.

DNA for the CDR3: TGCGCCAGCAGCCAAGATTGGGCTAGCGGGAACAATGAGCAGTTCTTC. Amino acid sequence: CASSQDWASGNNEQFF. The rearrangement uses TRBV4-3 and TRBJ2-1; TRBD2 aligns across 9 bases. The CDR3 runs to 16 residues. The V gene end was trimmed by 0 bases and the J gene end by 5 bases; junction bases not matched to a gene: 5. Germline values: CDR1 LGHNA, CDR2 YSLEER.

This chain uses TRBV18 with TRBJ2-7, with 8 bases lining up with TRBD2. Germline CDR1 KGHSH, CDR2 LQKENI. This CDR3 has 16 amino acids. Trimming at V came to 3 bases and at J to 2 bases, leaving 9 bases not matched to a gene. The CDR3 reads CASSPSGREVTYEQYF. Written as DNA, the CDR3 is TGTGCCAGCTCACCGAGTGGGCGGGAGGTTACCTACGAGCAGTACTTC.

This clone was observed a handful of times. This sequence joins TRBV6-2 or TRBV6-3 and TRBJ1-5; tentative D call: TRBD1 (6 bases). This CDR3 region has 17 residues. Germline lookup yields CDR1 MNHEY and CDR2 SVGEGT. V was cut by 4 bases and J by 4 bases, with 20 bases left in between. In DNA form, the CDR3 reads TGTGCCAGCAGTTCGGGCAGAGGGGGGGTTGCAAATCAGCCCCAGCATTTT. Amino acid sequence: CASSSGRGGVANQPQHF.

J is TRBJ2-1 and V is TRBV24-1; TRBD2 agrees at 9 bases. Losses at the gene ends were 5 bases for V and 8 bases for J; bases not matched to a gene: 6. This CDR3 comprises 14 residues. CDR1 and CDR2 from the germline V gene are KGHDR and SFDVKD. The CDR3 reads CATSVSGGRDEQFF. Written as DNA, the CDR3 is TGTGCCACCAGTGTTAGCGGGGGAAGAGATGAGCAGTTCTTC.

This clone was picked up one time. The J gene is TRBJ1-1, the V gene TRBV5-1; 11 nucleotides match TRBD1. CDR3 size: 18 residues. Germline values: CDR1 SGHRS, CDR2 YFSETQ. V dropped 4 bases and J dropped 2; count of bases not matched to a gene: 13. The CDR3 spells CASSTGTGGKTTNTEAFF. In DNA, the CDR3 is TGCGCCAGCAGCACTGGGACAGGGGGAAAAACTACTAACACTGAAGCTTTCTTT.

V usage is TRBV21-1 and J usage is TRBJ1-4; the D call of TRBD1 is as the table states it, not checked on the DNA. TRBV21-1 is a recognized pseudogene. CDR3 length equals 18 residues. CDR3 sequence: CASSNLAQGQPTNEKLFF. CDR3 nucleotides: TGTGCCAGCAGCAATTTGGCCCAGGGACAGCCAACTAATGAAAAACTGTTTTTT.

The V call is TRBV6-5, the J call TRBJ1-1; 11 nucleotides match TRBD1. Germline CDR1 and CDR2: MNHEY and SVGAGI. The CDR3 runs 14 residues. Trimming took 8 bases from V and 5 from J; bases not matched to a gene: 7. CDR3 DNA sequence: TGTGCCAGCGGCCGGGACAGGGGGGAAACTGAAGCTTTCTTT. It translates to CASGRDRGETEAFF.

The chain joins TRBV5-5 to TRBJ2-3; TRBD1 aligns across 7 bases. Germline values: CDR1 SGHKS, CDR2 YYEKEE (reference sequence). With V trimmed by 2 bases and J by 6 bases, 6 bases remained unmatched. The CDR3 is made up of 14 amino acids. The CDR3 sequence: CASSFRDRVDTQYF. The CDR3 DNA reads TGTGCCAGCAGCTTCCGTGACAGGGTGGATACGCAGTATTTT.

V gene TRBV10-2 combines with J gene TRBJ2-3; the match to TRBD2 covers 7 bases. J lost 0 bases, V lost 0 bases, and 6 bases had no gene match. This CDR3 has 17 amino acids. CDR1 and CDR2 from the germline V gene are WSHSY and SAAADI. In nucleotides, the CDR3 is TGCGCCAGCAGTGAGTCGGGAGGGCGGTCTAGCACAGATACGCAGTATTTT. Translating gives CASSESGGRSSTDTQYF.

This rearrangement joins TRBV6-5 to TRBJ1-1; D gene ambiguous. Germline V gene data show CDR1 as MNHEY and CDR2 as SVGAGI. V was clipped by 6 bases and J by 1 base, with 9 bases between them. The CDR3 is made up of 13 amino acids. CDR3 sequence reads: CASSLTENTEAFF. The CDR3 DNA reads as TGTGCCAGCAGCCTTACAGAGAACACTGAAGCTTTCTTT.